One and the same sample provided the 25 T cell receptor beta chains below, sequenced in a study of blood T cell repertoires in COVID-19. Generated by immunoSEQ multiplex PCR, the TCRdb table keeps only in-frame clones and is missing some. The sample includes some 180,000 clones, more than 70% seen only once; the top ten take 2.5% to 3.5%. What was sequenced was peripheral blood. Every receptor here comes from a woman of 80 years or more with active or convalescent COVID-19.

This chain links TRBV28 with TRBJ2-1; 8 bases fit TRBD1. The trim removed 7 bases at V and 8 bases at J, leaving 16 bases unmatched. Germline CDR1 is MDHEN and CDR2 is SYDVKM. CDR3 length: 16 residues. CDR3 nucleotides: TGTGCCAGCACACGATCGGACGGACAGGGTATCTATGAGCAGTTCTTC. This sequence encodes CASTRSDGQGIYEQFF.

The chain couples TRBV28 to TRBJ2-7; TRBD1 is a possible D gene (6 bases). The CDR3 spans 15 residues. Between the trimmed V and J ends, which lost 6 bases and 2 bases, there was a span of 17 bases. CDR1 and CDR2 from the germline V gene are MDHEN and SYDVKM. DNA for the CDR3: TGTGCCAGCAGGTTCGCGGCAGGGGACACCTACGAGCAGTACTTC. Its translation is CASRFAAGDTYEQYF.

V usage is TRBV10-2 and J usage is TRBJ1-6; a weak D match, TRBD1 (5 bases). CDR3 size: 11 residues. Trimming pared 3 bases from V and 15 bases from J, leaving 9 bases between. Germline V gene data show CDR1 as WSHSY and CDR2 as SAAADI. The CDR3 region is CASSDPGGLHF. The CDR3 nucleotides read TGCGCCAGCAGTGACCCCGGGGGCCTCCACTTT.

The chain couples TRBV9 to TRBJ1-3, with a weak D call TRBD1 (5 bases). The germline V and J ends were trimmed by 3 bases and 11 bases, with 12 bases remaining between them. This CDR3 is 12 amino acids long. CDR1 and CDR2 from the germline V gene are SGDLS and YYNGEE. The CDR3 DNA follows: TGTGCCAGCAGCGACTCAGGGTTCTCCATATATTTT. Protein: CASSDSGFSIYF.

The chain uses TRBV15 and TRBJ1-3; 8 bases map to TRBD1. CDR3 length: 17 amino acids. V lost 0 bases and J lost 3; bases outside the gene matches: 7. The germline V gene encodes CDR1 LNHNV and CDR2 YYDKDF (reference sequence). The CDR3 bases are TGTGCCACCAGCAGAGATCCCCAGGGGGCTTTTGGAAACACCATATATTTT. Amino acid sequence: CATSRDPQGAFGNTIYF.

V and J are TRBV4-2 and TRBJ2-3; the D gene is possibly TRBD2 (6 bases). The CDR3 sequence is 15 residues long. The V gene's germline CDR1 is LGHNA and CDR2 YNFKEQ. Trimming shortened V by 1 base and J by 2 bases, and 10 bases separated the two germline ends. CDR3 amino acids: CASSQVAGNTDTQYF. CDR3 sequence (DNA): TGTGCCAGCAGCCAAGTGGCGGGGAACACAGATACGCAGTATTTT.

This chain uses TRBV11-2 with TRBJ1-3; D remains unclear. In germline, CDR1 is SGHAT, CDR2 FQNNGV. The V end lost 2 bases, the J end lost 4 bases, and 6 bases lay between the germline ends. This CDR3 contains 13 residues. The CDR3 DNA follows: TGTGCCAGCAGCTTAAATGGCGGAAACACCATATATTTT. This sequence encodes CASSLNGGNTIYF.

The rearrangement joins TRBV5-1 to TRBJ1-5; D is unclear. V dropped 0 bases and J dropped 1 base, with 8 bases sitting between them. The germline V gene has CDR1 SGHRS and CDR2 YFSETQ. The CDR3 extends over 15 amino acids. The CDR3 reads CASSLEPVSNQPQHF. The CDR3 nucleotides are TGCGCCAGCAGCTTGGAGCCGGTAAGCAATCAGCCCCAGCATTTT.

This clone was picked up a small number of times. The CDR3 here is CASGDSYSYGYTF. The CDR3 DNA reads as TGCGCCAGCGGGGACAGCTATAGCTATGGCTACACCTTC. The chain couples TRBV5-1 to TRBJ1-2; 7 nucleotides align to TRBD1. Germline assignment: CDR1 SGHRS and CDR2 YFSETQ. The length of the CDR3 is 13 residues. Trimming removed 7 bases from V and 4 bases from J; junction bases left unmatched: 7.

This chain joins TRBV7-2 and TRBJ2-2, with TRBD2 matching over 12 bases. The CDR3 runs 16 residues. After removal of 2 bases from V and 4 bases from J, the junction contained 2 bases not matched to a gene. The germline CDR1 and CDR2 sequences are SGHTA and FQGNSA. The CDR3 is CASSLLAGGITGELFF. CDR3 nucleotides: TGTGCCAGCAGCTTACTAGCGGGGGGGATCACCGGGGAGCTGTTTTTT.

The table lists this clone with a few counts. This rearrangement joins TRBV3-1 (or the pseudogene TRBV3-2) to TRBJ2-7; TRBD2 might be the D (7 bases). Germline-derived CDR1 and CDR2 are LGHDT and YNNKEL (reference sequence). Deletions cut 1 base from V and 5 bases from J, with 18 bases between. The CDR3 is 16 amino acids. The CDR3 DNA sequence: TGTGCCAGCAGCCAAGTTTTGAGAGGGGGGGGAAACGAGCAGTACTTC. Amino acids: CASSQVLRGGGNEQYF.

CDR3 sequence reads: CASTLTGTNTGELFF. CDR3 bases: TGTGCCAGTACCTTAACAGGGACGAACACCGGGGAGCTGTTTTTT. V usage is TRBV19 and J usage is TRBJ2-2, with D perhaps matching TRBD1 (6 bases). The germline gives CDR1 LNHDA, CDR2 SQIVND (reference sequence). The V and J ends lost 7 bases and 0 bases respectively, with 12 bases between them. The CDR3 is made up of 15 amino acids.

The genes are TRBV3-1 (or the pseudogene TRBV3-2) and TRBJ2-7; no firm D call. The CDR3 contains 13 residues. Germline V gives CDR1 LGHDT, CDR2 YNNKEL (reference sequence). Trimming stripped 4 bases from V and 3 bases from J, with 10 bases between. CDR3 DNA: TGTGCCAGCAGCCCGTCATCAGGCTACGAGCAGTACTTC. Its translation is CASSPSSGYEQYF.

V usage is TRBV5-1 and J usage is TRBJ2-3; maybe TRBD2 (6 bases). This CDR3 is 14 amino acids long. Trimming shortened V by 0 bases and J by 6 bases, and 11 bases separated the two germline ends. Germline CDR1 SGHRS, CDR2 YFSETQ. The CDR3 spells CASSLANRGDTQYF. In DNA form, the CDR3 reads TGCGCCAGCAGCTTGGCCAACCGGGGGGATACGCAGTATTTT.

This clone was seen once. The chain employs TRBV2 and TRBJ1-3; unclear D gene. Germline CDR1 reads SNHLY; CDR2 reads FYNNEI. V lost 6 bases, J lost 6 bases, and 15 bases lay in between. CDR3 length: 14 amino acids. The CDR3 spells CASSPGILENTIYF. DNA of the CDR3: TGTGCCAGCAGCCCAGGAATCTTAGAAAACACCATATATTTT.

The chain has TRBV6-1 and TRBJ2-5; D perhaps matches TRBD2 (5 bases). The ends were cut back, 2 bases at V and 5 bases at J, with 18 bases in the middle. Germline V gives CDR1 MNHNS, CDR2 SASEGT. The CDR3 is 16 amino acids. This chain's CDR3 is CASSESGVGHLETQYF. The CDR3, as DNA: TGTGCCAGCAGTGAAAGCGGTGTAGGGCATCTCGAGACCCAGTACTTC.

The chain employs TRBV7-9 and TRBJ2-7; 10 bases map to TRBD1. The CDR3 is made up of 14 amino acids. CDR1 is SEHNR, CDR2 FQNEAQ, per germline (reference sequence). V shed 6 bases, J shed 2 bases, and the junction held 4 bases outside the gene matches. CDR3 sequence reads: CASRPGTGAYEQYF. DNA of the CDR3: TGTGCCAGCAGGCCCGGGACAGGGGCCTACGAGCAGTACTTC.

This chain uses TRBV7-9 with TRBJ1-2; D remains unclear. Per the germline V gene, CDR1 is SEHNR and CDR2 is FQNEAQ (reference sequence). The length of the CDR3 is 12 residues. Trimming shortened V by 5 bases and J by 8 bases, and 12 bases separated the two germline ends. This CDR3 reads CASSVDGVGYTF. The CDR3 bases are TGTGCCAGCAGCGTTGACGGGGTCGGCTACACCTTC.

This chain links TRBV3-1 (or the pseudogene TRBV3-2) with TRBJ1-1, with 9 positions matching TRBD1. J gave up 1 base and V 5 bases, and 5 bases lay outside the gene matches. The CDR3 is 15 amino acids. Germline-derived CDR1 and CDR2 are LGHDT and YNNKEL (reference sequence). The CDR3 DNA reads as TGTGCCAGCAGCGTCCCACAGGGGGCGAACACTGAAGCTTTCTTT. This encodes CASSVPQGANTEAFF.

This clone was counted once. This chain connects TRBV6-1 to TRBJ2-3, with 10 bases that match TRBD2. Trimming took 3 bases from V and 4 from J; bases not matched to a gene: 7. Germline V gives CDR1 MNHNS, CDR2 SASEGT. CDR3 length equals 16 residues. The CDR3 DNA sequence: TGTGCCAGCAGTGAGAAGCGGGGGGGAGAAGCAGATACGCAGTATTTT. Residues: CASSEKRGGEADTQYF.

V and J are TRBV5-5 and TRBJ1-1, with 8 positions matching TRBD1. The ends lost 1 base at V and 6 bases at J; junction bases unmatched: 11. The CDR3 runs 16 residues. The germline gives CDR1 SGHKS, CDR2 YYEKEE (reference sequence). CDR3 amino acids: CASSLQGGPGGAEAFF. The CDR3 DNA sequence: TGTGCCAGCAGCTTGCAGGGTGGGCCAGGGGGCGCTGAAGCTTTCTTT.

This clone was observed a few times. The chain employs TRBV2 and TRBJ1-2; TRBD1 matches 7 bases. The CDR3 length is 13 residues. Germline trimming cut 9 bases from V and 6 bases from J; bases unmatched to any gene: 10. From germline, CDR1 is SNHLY and CDR2 FYNNEI. CDR3 in amino acids: CARSKTGANGYTF. As DNA, the CDR3 is TGTGCCAGGAGTAAAACAGGGGCCAATGGCTACACCTTC.

V and J are TRBV6-5 and TRBJ1-1; 7 nucleotides align to TRBD1. This CDR3 contains 15 residues. Germline CDR1 MNHEY, CDR2 SVGAGI. After removal of 7 bases from V and 1 base from J, the junction contained 9 bases not matched to a gene. CDR3 in DNA: TGTGCCAGCACCGGACAGGCCCTCGAGAACACTGAAGCTTTCTTT. It encodes CASTGQALENTEAFF.

This sequence joins TRBV28 and TRBJ1-6; TRBD1 matches at 8 bases. With 5 bases clipped from V and 5 bases from J, the junction kept 5 bases outside the gene matches. The CDR3 totals 15 residues. The germline CDR1 and CDR2 sequences are MDHEN and SYDVKM. The CDR3 sequence is CASSTPDRDNSPLHF. The CDR3 DNA sequence: TGTGCCAGCAGTACACCGGACAGGGATAATTCACCCCTCCACTTT.

This rearrangement joins TRBV10-3 to TRBJ1-5, with 7 nucleotides matching TRBD1. CDR3 length equals 16 residues. Looked up from germline, CDR1 is ENHRY and CDR2 is SYGVKD. With 10 bases clipped from V and 0 bases from J, the junction kept 12 bases outside the gene matches. This chain's CDR3 is CASRDSLTYSNQPQHF. The CDR3 bases are TGTGCCAGCCGGGACAGTTTGACATATAGCAATCAGCCCCAGCATTTT.